Included here is one TCR beta chain sequence, with context. No antigen is known for it. Per germline, CDR1 LNHDA and CDR2 SQIVND (reference sequence). The ends lost 3 bases at V and 2 bases at J; junction bases unmatched: 5. The CDR3 length is 16 residues. Busulfan-fludarabine conditioning, marrow transplant, and cyclophosphamide on days +3 and +4 were administered. Sequencing used immunoSEQ multiplex PCR; TCRdb keeps in-frame clones, though not all of them. The repertoire holds tens of thousands of clones, with around four fifths as singletons. The sample is drawn from a study of T cells after posttransplantation cyclophosphamide. Study-level findings and limits: TRB overlap between skin or GI tissue T cells and blood was limited. Later blood repertoires were often dominated by clones from the donor CD8+ memory compartment.

The chain employs TRBV19 and TRBJ2-2, with 8 bases lining up with TRBD1. The TCR comes from a female patient aged 40-50 years who received an allogeneic stem cell transplant from a related donor, was CMV-positive, and had no GVHD. Some T cells may trace back to the graft donor. The sample was CD4+ T cells sorted from blood, taken 1,800 to 2,000 days after a stem cell transplant with posttransplant cyclophosphamide. The CDR3 DNA follows: TGTGCCAGTAGTATCGTGCAGGGGGCCAACACCGGGGAGCTGTTTTTT. The encoded protein is CASSIVQGANTGELFF.